This T cell receptor beta chain was observed in a study of blood T cell repertoires in COVID-19. Study background: Italy, Spain and the United States were the sources of the convalescent and acute COVID-19 samples. Sources were T cells, B-cell-depleted T cells, or PBMCs; the material itself was cDNA or gDNA.

In the authors' workflow: The authors estimated nucleated cell counts from reference gene primer amplification. Sequencing was performed with immunoSEQ multiplex PCR; in TCRdb, only in-frame clones are kept and a portion is missing. For V, J and clone size, that table is used; D and trimming come from the DNA. The data contain hundreds of thousands of clones, approximately 87% of them singletons. V shed 0 bases and J shed 10 bases, with 16 bases lying between them. Per germline, CDR1 SGHNT and CDR2 YYREEE (reference sequence). The CDR3 consists of 15 residues. The sequencing sample was made of peripheral blood. This receptor was taken from a man in his fifties or sixties who had recovered from COVID-19. V and J are TRBV5-4 and TRBJ1-4; possibly TRBD1 for D (6 bases). The CDR3 region is CASSLAGARHGKLFF. The CDR3 nucleotides read TGTGCCAGCAGCTTGGCAGGGGCCCGCCACGGAAAACTGTTTTTT.